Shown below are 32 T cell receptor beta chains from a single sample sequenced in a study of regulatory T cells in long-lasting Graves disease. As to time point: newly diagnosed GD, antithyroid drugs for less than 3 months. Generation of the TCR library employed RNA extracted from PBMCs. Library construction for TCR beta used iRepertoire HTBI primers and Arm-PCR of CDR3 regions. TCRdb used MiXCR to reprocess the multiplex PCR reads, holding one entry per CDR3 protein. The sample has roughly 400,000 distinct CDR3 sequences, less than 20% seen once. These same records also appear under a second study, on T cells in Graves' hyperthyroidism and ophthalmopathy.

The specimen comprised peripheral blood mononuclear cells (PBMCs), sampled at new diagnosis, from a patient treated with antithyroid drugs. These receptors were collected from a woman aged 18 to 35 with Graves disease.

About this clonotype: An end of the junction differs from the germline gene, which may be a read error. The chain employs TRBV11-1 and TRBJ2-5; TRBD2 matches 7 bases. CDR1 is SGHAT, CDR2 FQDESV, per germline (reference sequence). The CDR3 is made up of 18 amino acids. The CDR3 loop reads CASSLRAVERDPGNEQYF. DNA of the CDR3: TGCGCCAGCAGCTTGCGGGCTGTAGAGCGGGATCCCGGCAATGAGCAGTACTTC. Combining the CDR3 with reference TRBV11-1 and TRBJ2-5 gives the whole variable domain EAEVAQSPRYKITEKSQAVAFWCDPISGHATLYWYRQILGQGPELLVQFQDESVVDDSQLPKDRFSAERLKGVDSTLKIQPAELGDSAMYLCASSLRAVERDPGNEQYFGPGTRLLVL.

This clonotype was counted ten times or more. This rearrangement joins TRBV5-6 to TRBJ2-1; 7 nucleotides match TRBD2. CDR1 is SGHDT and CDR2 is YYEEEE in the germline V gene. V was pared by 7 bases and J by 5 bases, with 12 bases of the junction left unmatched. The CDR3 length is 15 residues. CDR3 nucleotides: TGTGCCAGCCGCCAATCGGGCGGGAGAGACAATGAGCAGTTCTTC. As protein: CASRQSGGRDNEQFF. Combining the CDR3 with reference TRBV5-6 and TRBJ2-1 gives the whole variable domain DAGVTQSPTHLIKTRGQQVTLRCSPKSGHDTVSWYQQALGQGPQFIFQYYEEEERQRGNFPDRFSGHQFPNYSSELNVNALLLGDSALYLCASRQSGGRDNEQFFGPGTRLTVL.

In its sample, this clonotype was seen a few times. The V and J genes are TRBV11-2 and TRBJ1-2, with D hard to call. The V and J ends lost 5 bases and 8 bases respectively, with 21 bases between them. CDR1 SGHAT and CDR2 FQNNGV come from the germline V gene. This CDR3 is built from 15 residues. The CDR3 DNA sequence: TGTGCCAGCAGCCAAGAAAGATTTTCCCAGGCGGGCTACACCTTC. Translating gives CASSQERFSQAGYTF.

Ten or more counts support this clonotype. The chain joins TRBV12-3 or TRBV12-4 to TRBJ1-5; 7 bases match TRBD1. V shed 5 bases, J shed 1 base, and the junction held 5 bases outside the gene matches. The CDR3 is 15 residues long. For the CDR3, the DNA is TGTGCCAGCAGTCCCCGACAGGGAAGCAATCAGCCCCAGCATTTT. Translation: CASSPRQGSNQPQHF.

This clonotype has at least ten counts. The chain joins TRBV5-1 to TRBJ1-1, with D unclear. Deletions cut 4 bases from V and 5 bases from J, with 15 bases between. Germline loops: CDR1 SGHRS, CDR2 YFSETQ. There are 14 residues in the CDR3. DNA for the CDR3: TGCGCCAGCAGCCAAGGTCCTAGGGAGACTGAAGCTTTCTTT. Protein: CASSQGPRETEAFF.

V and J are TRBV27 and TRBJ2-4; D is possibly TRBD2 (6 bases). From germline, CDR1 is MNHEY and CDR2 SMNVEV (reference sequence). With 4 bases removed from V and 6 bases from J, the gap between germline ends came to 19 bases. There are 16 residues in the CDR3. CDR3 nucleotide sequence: TGTGCCAGCAGTTACTCCCCCGGCTCAGCGGGAAACATTCAGTACTTC. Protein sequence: CASSYSPGSAGNIQYF.

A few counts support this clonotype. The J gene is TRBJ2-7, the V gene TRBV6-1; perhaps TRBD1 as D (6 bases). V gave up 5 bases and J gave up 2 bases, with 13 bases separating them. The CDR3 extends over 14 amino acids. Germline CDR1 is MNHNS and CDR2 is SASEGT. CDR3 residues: CASSNSRGTYEQYF. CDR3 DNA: TGTGCCAGCAGTAATTCCAGGGGCACCTACGAGCAGTACTTC.

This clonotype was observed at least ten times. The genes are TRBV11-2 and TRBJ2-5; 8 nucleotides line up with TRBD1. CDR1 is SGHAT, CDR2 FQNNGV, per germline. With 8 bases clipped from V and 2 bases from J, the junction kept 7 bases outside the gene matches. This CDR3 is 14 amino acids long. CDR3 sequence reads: CASGGTGQQETQYF. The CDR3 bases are TGTGCCAGCGGCGGGACAGGTCAACAAGAGACCCAGTACTTC.

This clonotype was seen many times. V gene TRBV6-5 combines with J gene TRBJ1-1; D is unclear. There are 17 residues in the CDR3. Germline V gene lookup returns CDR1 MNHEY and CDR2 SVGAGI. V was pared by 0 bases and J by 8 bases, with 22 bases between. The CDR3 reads CASSYSIQSIITVEAFF. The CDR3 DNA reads TGTGCCAGCAGTTACTCGATTCAGAGTATTATCACTGTGGAAGCTTTCTTT.

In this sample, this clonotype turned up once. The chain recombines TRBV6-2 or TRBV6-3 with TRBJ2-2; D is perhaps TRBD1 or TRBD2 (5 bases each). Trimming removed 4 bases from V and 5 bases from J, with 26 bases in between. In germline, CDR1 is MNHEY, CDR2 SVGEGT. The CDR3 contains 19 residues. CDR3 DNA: TGTGCCAGCAGTTCCGACCCAAGCCGAGAGGGGCGAGGGACCGGGGAGCTGTTTTTT. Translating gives CASSSDPSREGRGTGELFF.

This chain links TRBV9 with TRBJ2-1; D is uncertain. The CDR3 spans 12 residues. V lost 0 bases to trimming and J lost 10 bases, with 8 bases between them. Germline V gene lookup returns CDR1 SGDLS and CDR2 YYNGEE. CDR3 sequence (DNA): TGTGCCAGCAGCGTAGCCGTAGGGGAGCAGTTCTTC. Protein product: CASSVAVGEQFF. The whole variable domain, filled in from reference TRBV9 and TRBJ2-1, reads DSGVTQTPKHLITATGQRVTLRCSPRSGDLSVYWYQQSLDQGLQFLIQYYNGEERAKGNILERFSAQQFPDLHSELNLSSLELGDSALYFCASSVAVGEQFFGPGTRLTVL.

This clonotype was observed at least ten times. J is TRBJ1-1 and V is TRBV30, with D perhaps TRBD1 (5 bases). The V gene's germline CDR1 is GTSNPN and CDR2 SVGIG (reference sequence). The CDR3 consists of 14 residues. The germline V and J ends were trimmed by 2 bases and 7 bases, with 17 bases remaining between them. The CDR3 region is CAWSKTATPIEAFF. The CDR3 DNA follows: TGTGCCTGGAGTAAGACAGCCACACCGATTGAAGCTTTCTTT.

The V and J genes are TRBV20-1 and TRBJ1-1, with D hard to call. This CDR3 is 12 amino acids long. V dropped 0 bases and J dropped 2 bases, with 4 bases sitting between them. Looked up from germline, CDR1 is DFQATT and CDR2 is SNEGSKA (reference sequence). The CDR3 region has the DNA TGCAGTGCTAGAGATCCCAACACTGAAGCTTTCTTT. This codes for CSARDPNTEAFF.

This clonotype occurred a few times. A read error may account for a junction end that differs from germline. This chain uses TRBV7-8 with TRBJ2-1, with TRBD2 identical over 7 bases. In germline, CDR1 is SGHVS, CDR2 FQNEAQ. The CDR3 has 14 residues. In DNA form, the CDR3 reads TGTACCAGCAGCCGGGAGGACCCCTACAATGAGCAGTTCTTC. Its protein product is CTSSREDPYNEQFF.

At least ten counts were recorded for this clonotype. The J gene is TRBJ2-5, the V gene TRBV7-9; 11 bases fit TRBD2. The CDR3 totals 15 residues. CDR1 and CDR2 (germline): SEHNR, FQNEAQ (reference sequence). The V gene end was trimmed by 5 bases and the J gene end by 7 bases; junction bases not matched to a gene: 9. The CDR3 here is CASSPGLADLGTQYF. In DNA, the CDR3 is TGTGCCAGCAGCCCGGGACTAGCGGACCTTGGGACCCAGTACTTC. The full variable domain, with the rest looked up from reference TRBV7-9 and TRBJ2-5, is DTGVSQNPRHKITKRGQNVTFRCDPISEHNRLYWYRQTLGQGPEFLTYFQNEAQLEKSRLLSDRFSAERPKGSFSTLEIQRTEQGDSAMYLCASSPGLADLGTQYFGPGTRLLVL.

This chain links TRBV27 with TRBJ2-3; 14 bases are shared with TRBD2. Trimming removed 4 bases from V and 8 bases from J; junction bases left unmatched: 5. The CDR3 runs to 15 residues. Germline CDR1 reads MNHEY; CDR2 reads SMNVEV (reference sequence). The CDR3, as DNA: TGTGCCAGCAGTTATCGAGGGACTAGCGGGAGTACGCAGTATTTT. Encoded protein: CASSYRGTSGSTQYF.

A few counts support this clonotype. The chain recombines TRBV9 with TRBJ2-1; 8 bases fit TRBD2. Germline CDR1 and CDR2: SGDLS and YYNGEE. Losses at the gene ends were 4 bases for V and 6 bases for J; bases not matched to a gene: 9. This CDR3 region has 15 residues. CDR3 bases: TGTGCCAGCAGCTTAGCGGGGAATCCCCTCAATGAGCAGTTCTTC. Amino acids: CASSLAGNPLNEQFF.

The CDR3 is CASSSDNYNEQFF. The CDR3 DNA reads as TGTGCCAGCAGTTCCGACAACTACAATGAGCAGTTCTTC. The V call is TRBV6-2 or TRBV6-3, the J call TRBJ2-1; D unclear. The germline CDR1 and CDR2 sequences are MNHEY and SVGEGT. The CDR3 runs 13 residues. V was cut by 4 bases and J by 3 bases, with 7 bases left in between.

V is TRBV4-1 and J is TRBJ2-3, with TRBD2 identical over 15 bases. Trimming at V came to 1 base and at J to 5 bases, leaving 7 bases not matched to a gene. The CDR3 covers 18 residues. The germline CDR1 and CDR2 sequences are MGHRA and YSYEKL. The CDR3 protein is CASSQGRTSGRARDTQYF. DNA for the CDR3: TGCGCCAGCAGCCAAGGGAGGACTAGCGGGAGGGCCAGAGATACGCAGTATTTT.

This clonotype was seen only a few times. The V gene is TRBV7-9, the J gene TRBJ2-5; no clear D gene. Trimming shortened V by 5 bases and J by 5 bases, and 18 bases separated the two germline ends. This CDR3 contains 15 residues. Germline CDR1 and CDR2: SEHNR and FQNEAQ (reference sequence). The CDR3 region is CASSPRDQSRETQYF. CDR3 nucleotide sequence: TGTGCCAGCAGCCCTCGAGACCAAAGTAGGGAGACCCAGTACTTC.

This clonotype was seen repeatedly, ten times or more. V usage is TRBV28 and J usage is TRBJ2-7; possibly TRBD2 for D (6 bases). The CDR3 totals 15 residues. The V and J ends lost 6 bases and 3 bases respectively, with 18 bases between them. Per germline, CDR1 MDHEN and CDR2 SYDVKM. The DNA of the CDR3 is TGTGCCAGCAGCCTTGGACTACCCCGCGTCTACGAGCAGTACTTC. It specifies CASSLGLPRVYEQYF.

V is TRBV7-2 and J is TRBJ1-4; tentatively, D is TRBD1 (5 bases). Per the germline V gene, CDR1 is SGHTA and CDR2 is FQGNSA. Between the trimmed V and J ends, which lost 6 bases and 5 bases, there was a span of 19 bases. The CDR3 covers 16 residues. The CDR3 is CASSPMVGRLNEKLFF. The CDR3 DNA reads TGTGCCAGCAGTCCAATGGTGGGACGGTTAAATGAAAAACTGTTTTTT.

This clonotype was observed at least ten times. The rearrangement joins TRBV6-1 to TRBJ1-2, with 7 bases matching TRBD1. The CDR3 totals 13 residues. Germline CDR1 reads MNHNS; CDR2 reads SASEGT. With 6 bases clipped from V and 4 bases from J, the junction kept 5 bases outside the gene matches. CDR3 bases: TGTGCCAGCAGGACGGGACAGCTCTATGGCTACACCTTC. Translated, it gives CASRTGQLYGYTF.

In nucleotides, the CDR3 is TGTGCCAGCAGTCGACGACGGAGCTCTGGGGCCAACGTCCTGACTTTC. Amino acid sequence: CASSRRRSSGANVLTF. The chain is built from TRBV6-1 and TRBJ2-6; D uncertain. Germline CDR1 reads MNHNS; CDR2 reads SASEGT. The CDR3 extends over 16 amino acids. Trimming took 5 bases from V and 0 from J, leaving 11 bases between them.

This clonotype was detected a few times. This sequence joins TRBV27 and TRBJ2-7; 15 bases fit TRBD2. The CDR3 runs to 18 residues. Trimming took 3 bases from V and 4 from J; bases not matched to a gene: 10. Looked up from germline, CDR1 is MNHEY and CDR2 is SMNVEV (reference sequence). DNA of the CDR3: TGTGCCAGCAGTTTGAGGGGACTAGCGGGAGGATTTAGGTACGAGCAGTACTTC. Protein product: CASSLRGLAGGFRYEQYF.

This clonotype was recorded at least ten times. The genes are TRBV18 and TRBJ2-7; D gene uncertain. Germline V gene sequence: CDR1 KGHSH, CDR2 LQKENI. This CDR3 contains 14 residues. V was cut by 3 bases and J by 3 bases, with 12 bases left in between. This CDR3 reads CASSPGRTYYEQYF. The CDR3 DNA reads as TGTGCCAGCTCACCTGGCAGGACCTACTACGAGCAGTACTTC.

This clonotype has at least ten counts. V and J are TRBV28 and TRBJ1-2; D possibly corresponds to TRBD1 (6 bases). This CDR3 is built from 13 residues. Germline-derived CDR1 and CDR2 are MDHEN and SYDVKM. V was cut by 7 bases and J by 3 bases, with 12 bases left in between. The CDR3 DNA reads TGTGCCAGCAATACAGGGAATCACTATGGCTACACCTTC. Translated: CASNTGNHYGYTF.

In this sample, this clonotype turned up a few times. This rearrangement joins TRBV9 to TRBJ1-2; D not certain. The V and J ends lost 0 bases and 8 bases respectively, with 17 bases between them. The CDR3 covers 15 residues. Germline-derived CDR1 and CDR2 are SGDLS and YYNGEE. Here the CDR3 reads CASSVVPGSGEGYTF. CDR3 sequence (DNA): TGTGCCAGCAGCGTAGTCCCGGGGTCTGGAGAAGGCTACACCTTC.

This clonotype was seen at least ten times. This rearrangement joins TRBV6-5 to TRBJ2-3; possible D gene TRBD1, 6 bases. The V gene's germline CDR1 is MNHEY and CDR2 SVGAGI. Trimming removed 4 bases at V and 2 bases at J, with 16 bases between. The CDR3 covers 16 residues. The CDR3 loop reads CASSWTDEENTDTQYF. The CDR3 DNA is TGTGCCAGCAGTTGGACAGACGAAGAAAACACAGATACGCAGTATTTT.

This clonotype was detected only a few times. The CDR3 region has the DNA TGCAGTGCTAGGTTGGGACTAGTAGGTGTGCAGTACTTC. Its protein is CSARLGLVGVQYF. This chain connects TRBV20-1 to TRBJ2-7; 8 bases map to TRBD2. V trimming: 3 bases; J trimming: 9 bases; junction bases outside the gene matches: 10. Germline V lookup: CDR1 DFQATT, CDR2 SNEGSKA (reference sequence). This CDR3 spans 13 amino acids.

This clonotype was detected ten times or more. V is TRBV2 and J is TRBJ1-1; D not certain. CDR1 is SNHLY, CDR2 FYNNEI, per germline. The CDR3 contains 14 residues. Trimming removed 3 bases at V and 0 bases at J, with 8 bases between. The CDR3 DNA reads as TGTGCCAGCAGTGACCCCTTTTTGAACACTGAAGCTTTCTTT. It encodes CASSDPFLNTEAFF.

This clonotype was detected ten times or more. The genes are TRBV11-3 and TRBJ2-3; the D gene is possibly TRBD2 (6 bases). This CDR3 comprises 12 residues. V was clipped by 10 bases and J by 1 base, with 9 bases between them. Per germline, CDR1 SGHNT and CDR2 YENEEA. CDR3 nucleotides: TGTGCCACGGGACTTCGCACAGATACGCAGTATTTT. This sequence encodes CATGLRTDTQYF.